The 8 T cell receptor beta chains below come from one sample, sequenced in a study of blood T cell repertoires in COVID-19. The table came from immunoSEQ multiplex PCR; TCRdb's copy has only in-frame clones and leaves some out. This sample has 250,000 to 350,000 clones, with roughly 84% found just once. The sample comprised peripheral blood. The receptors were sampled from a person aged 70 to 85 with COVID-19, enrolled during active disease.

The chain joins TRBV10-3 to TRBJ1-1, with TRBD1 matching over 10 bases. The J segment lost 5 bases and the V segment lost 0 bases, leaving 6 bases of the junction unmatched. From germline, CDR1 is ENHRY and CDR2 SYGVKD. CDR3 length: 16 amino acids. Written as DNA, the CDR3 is TGTGCCATCAGTGAGTCGAGACAGGGACAGGGGACTGAAGCTTTCTTT. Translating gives CAISESRQGQGTEAFF.

The CDR3 DNA reads as TGTGCCAGCTCACCCCTCCCGGGACAGGGGGCTGGAAACACCATATATTTT. Protein product: CASSPLPGQGAGNTIYF. V and J are TRBV18 and TRBJ1-3, with TRBD1 matching 11 bases. CDR1 and CDR2 from the germline V gene are KGHSH and LQKENI. The J segment lost 2 bases and the V segment lost 3 bases, leaving 6 bases of the junction unmatched. The CDR3 extends over 17 amino acids.

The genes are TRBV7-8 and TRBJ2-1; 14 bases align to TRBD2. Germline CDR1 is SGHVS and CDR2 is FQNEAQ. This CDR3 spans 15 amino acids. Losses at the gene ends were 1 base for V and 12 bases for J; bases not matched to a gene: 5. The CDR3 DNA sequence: TGTGCCAGCAGCTTAGACAGGACTAGCGGGAGGTGGCAGTTCTTC. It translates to CASSLDRTSGRWQFF.

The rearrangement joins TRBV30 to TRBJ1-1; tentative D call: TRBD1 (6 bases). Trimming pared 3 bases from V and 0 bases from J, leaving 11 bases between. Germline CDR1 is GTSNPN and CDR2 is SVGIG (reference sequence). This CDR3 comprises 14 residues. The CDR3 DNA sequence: TGTGCCTGGAGCCTTGGACAGATGAACACTGAAGCTTTCTTT. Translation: CAWSLGQMNTEAFF.

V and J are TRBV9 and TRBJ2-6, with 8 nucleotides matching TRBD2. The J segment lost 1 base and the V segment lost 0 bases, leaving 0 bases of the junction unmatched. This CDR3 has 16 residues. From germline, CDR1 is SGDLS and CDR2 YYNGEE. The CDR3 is CASSVGGRSGANVLTF. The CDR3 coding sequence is TGTGCCAGCAGCGTAGGCGGGAGGTCTGGGGCCAACGTCCTGACTTTC.

DNA of the CDR3: TGTGCCAGCAGCTTTCGACAGGGGGGGAAAGAGACCCAGTACTTC. It yields the protein CASSFRQGGKETQYF. The chain uses TRBV7-9 and TRBJ2-5, with 9 nucleotides matching TRBD1. With 3 bases clipped from V and 3 bases from J, the junction kept 5 bases outside the gene matches. The germline V gene encodes CDR1 SEHNR and CDR2 FQNEAQ (reference sequence). The CDR3 contains 15 residues.

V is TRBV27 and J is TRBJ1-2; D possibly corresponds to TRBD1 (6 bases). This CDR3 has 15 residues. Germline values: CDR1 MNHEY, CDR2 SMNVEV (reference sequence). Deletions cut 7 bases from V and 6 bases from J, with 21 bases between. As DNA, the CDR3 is TGTGCCAGCACCCCACAGGGCTATTTGGGCGATGGCTACACCTTC. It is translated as CASTPQGYLGDGYTF.

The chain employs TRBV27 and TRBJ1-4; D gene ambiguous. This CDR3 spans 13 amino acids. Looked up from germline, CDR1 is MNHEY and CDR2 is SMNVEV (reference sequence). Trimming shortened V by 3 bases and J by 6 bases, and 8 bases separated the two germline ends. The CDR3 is CASSFHKYEKLFF. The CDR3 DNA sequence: TGTGCCAGCAGTTTTCACAAATATGAAAAACTGTTTTTT.